This TCR beta chain was found in a study of blood T cell repertoires in COVID-19 (dated by TCRdb to 2018 to 2020). Describing the broader study: Samples covering the acute and convalescent phases of COVID-19 were provided by collaborators in the United States, Italy and Spain. The material from the prospective study consisted of cDNA or gDNA derived from T cells, B-cell-depleted T cells, or PBMCs. Deeply sampled blood TCRbeta repertoires from subjects exposed to, actively infected with, or recovered from COVID-19 were included in the dataset. The repertoires were released in a freely available public database meant as a resource for research on the immune response to SARS-CoV-2. Samples were obtained from the ongoing ImmuneRACE study (first 160 participants) and from about 1,300 subjects provided by 6 global collaborators. A de-identified subject ID, COVID-19 status, age in years and sex were almost always included in the sample metadata. Where available, HLA class I and class II types were taken from metadata supplied by the sample provider and were not determined by assay-based typing.

Findings and caveats that apply to the study as a whole: The amount of clinical and demographic metadata varied by source and participant and was provided uncurated.

The CDR3 goes from the cysteine to the phenylalanine over 14 residues. CDR3 DNA is the only sequence kept; it has 42 bases, read in frame from the first base. Taken from the germline V gene, the CDR1 and CDR2 loops are ENHRY and SYGVKD. V is clipped by 3 bases and J by 5 bases, and the sequence between their germline boundaries is 13 bases long. The immunoSEQ Assay, a bias-controlled multiplex PCR, was used to amplify TCRbeta CDR3 regions from genomic DNA. The published analysis was carried out like this. The number of nucleated cells in each sample was estimated from the amplification of reference gene primers within the assay. Sequence reads were collapsed and filtered to measure the absolute abundance of every unique TCRbeta CDR3 rearrangement. For each sample, productive Simpson clonality was calculated by taking the square root of Simpson's diversity index across productive rearrangements. In its TCRdb copy, this immuneACCESS table keeps in-frame sequences only and misses some clones. Where compared with another copy, unresolved V genes explain less than half of these, and the others have no known cause. V, J and clone size derive from that table, while D and trimming were established from the DNA sequence. Present in this sample are 250,000 to 300,000 clones, more than 75% of which were seen just once. The ten largest make up about 5% of the sample.

At one collaborating source in Seattle, patients were enrolled during active infection and were followed longitudinally through the course of disease. The collaborating institutions used their own protocols to collect whole blood in K2EDTA tubes. For TCRbeta analysis, collaborators shipped samples as frozen whole blood, isolated PBMCs, or DNA extracted from either of those sample types. With respect to this clone: There is no known antigen for this receptor. No much larger clone is present one base from it, and per-base qualities are unavailable.

This receptor was obtained from a woman aged 55-69 years with COVID-19, enrolled during active disease. This chain is built from TRBV10-3 and TRBJ1-1; the D segment cannot be called with confidence. Source material: peripheral blood. The CDR3 protein is CAISDGFSGTEAFF. The nucleotide sequence is TGTGCCATCAGTGACGGGTTTTCGGGTACTGAAGCTTTCTTT.